The rows below give T cell receptor beta chains drawn from one sample of a study of T cell responses to AZD1222 COVID-19 vaccine. Profiled with immunoSEQ multiplex PCR; TCRdb holds only in-frame clones, not every one. The profile shows about 86,000 clones, roughly 90% of them singletons. The sequencing used peripheral blood, collected 28 days after the second AZD1222 dose. The source of these receptors is an adult who received the AZD1222 COVID-19 vaccine. The CDR3 runs from the conserved cysteine through the conserved F or W. D genes are given only for firm matches. The size of a clone is reported for some rows only, either as once, few or many, or as a class for expanded clones.

TRBV7-3	NA	NA	TRBJ1-1	TGTGCCAGCAGCTTATCGGGGTCCGGGAACACTGAAGCTTTCTTT	CASSLSGSGNTEAFF
TRBV19	TRBD1	NA	TRBJ1-1	TGTGCCAGTAGTATACTGGACAGGGGAAAGGGGTACACTGAAGCTTTCTTT	CASSILDRGKGYTEAFF
TRBV5-6	NA	NA	TRBJ2-7	TGTGCCAGCAGCTTGAGCAGCGGCTACGAGCAGTACTTC	CASSLSSGYEQYF
TRBV7-6	NA	NA	TRBJ1-2	TGTGCCAGCAGCTTTCCAGGCTCTGGCTACACCTTC	CASSFPGSGYTF
TRBV7-2	NA	NA	TRBJ1-6	TGTGCCAGCAGCCTGTTTGATTCACCCCTCCACTTT	CASSLFDSPLHF
TRBV6-5	TRBD1	NA	TRBJ2-4	TGTGCCAGCAGTAGGGGGGACAGGGAAGCTAACATTCAGTACTTC	CASSRGDREANIQYF
TRBV2	TRBD1	NA	TRBJ1-5	TGTGCCAGCAGTTCGGACAGGAGAGAGGATCAGCCCCAGCATTTT	CASSSDRREDQPQHF
TRBV27	NA	NA	TRBJ1-5	TGTGCCAGCAGTAGGGGAGGGGACGGAAGCAATCAGCCCCAGCATTTT	CASSRGGDGSNQPQHF
TRBV3-1/TRBV3-2	TRBD1	NA	TRBJ1-5	TGTGCCAGCAGCTCTTACTCCGGGACAGGTGGCCCCCAGCCCCAGCATTTT	CASSSYSGTGGPQPQHF
TRBV7-2	NA	NA	TRBJ1-2	TGTGCCAGCAGCCCCACTAACTATGGCTACACCTTC	CASSPTNYGYTF
TRBV7-2	NA	NA	TRBJ2-1	TGTGCCAGCAGGCGCGGGGGCCCCCAAGGGAATGAGCAGTTCTTC	CASRRGGPQGNEQFF
TRBV5-1	NA	few	TRBJ1-5	TGCGCCAGCAGCTTGGGGGGCCTCAATCAGCCCCAGCATTTT	CASSLGGLNQPQHF
TRBV27	NA	NA	TRBJ1-6	TGTGCCAGCACCTGGGGGGGTGGTTCACCCCTCCACTTT	CASTWGGGSPLHF
TRBV21-1	NA	NA	TRBJ2-7	TGTGCCAGCAGCATTGGGGCGGACCCCCGGGAGCAGTACTTC	CASSIGADPREQYF
TRBV19	NA	NA	TRBJ1-2	TGTGCCAGTAGTAATCTGGGCGGCCGTAACTATGGCTACACCTTC	CASSNLGGRNYGYTF
TRBV7-9	NA	NA	TRBJ2-7	TGTGCCAGCAGCCCCGGACCTTCCTACGAGCAGTACTTC	CASSPGPSYEQYF
TRBV5-1	NA	NA	TRBJ1-2	TGCGCCAGCAGGGTTGGTGATGGGTCCTATGGCTACACCTTC	CASRVGDGSYGYTF
TRBV27	TRBD2	NA	TRBJ2-7	TGTGCCAGCAGTTTATCGTCCCCGGGACTAGCGGGCCTCTCCTACGAGCAGTACTTC	CASSLSSPGLAGLSYEQYF
TRBV6-1	TRBD1	once	TRBJ1-3	TGTGCCAGCAGTGAAAACCCTGGACAGGGACCTGGAAACACCATATATTTT	CASSENPGQGPGNTIYF
TRBV7-9	NA	once	TRBJ2-5	TGTGCCAGCAGCTCCCGGGTTGGCTCTGGGGAGACCCAGTACTTC	CASSSRVGSGETQYF